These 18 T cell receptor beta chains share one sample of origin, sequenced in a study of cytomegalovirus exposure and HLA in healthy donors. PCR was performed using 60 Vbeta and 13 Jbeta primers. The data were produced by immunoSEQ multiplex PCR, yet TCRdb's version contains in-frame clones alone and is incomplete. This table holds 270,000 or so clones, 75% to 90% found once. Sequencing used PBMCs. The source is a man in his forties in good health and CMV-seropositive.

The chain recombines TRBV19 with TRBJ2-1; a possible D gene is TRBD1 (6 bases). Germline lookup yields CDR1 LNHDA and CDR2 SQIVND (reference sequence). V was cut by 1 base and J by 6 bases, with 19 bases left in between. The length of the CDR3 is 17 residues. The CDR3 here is CASSIAQLLGAGNEQFF. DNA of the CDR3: TGTGCCAGTAGTATAGCCCAATTACTGGGGGCCGGCAATGAGCAGTTCTTC. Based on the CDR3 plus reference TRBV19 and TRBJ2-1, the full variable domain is DGGITQSPKYLFRKEGQNVTLSCEQNLNHDAMYWYRQDPGQGLRLIYYSQIVNDFQKGDIAEGYSVSREKKESFPLTVTSAQKNPTAFYLCASSIAQLLGAGNEQFFGPGTRLTVL.

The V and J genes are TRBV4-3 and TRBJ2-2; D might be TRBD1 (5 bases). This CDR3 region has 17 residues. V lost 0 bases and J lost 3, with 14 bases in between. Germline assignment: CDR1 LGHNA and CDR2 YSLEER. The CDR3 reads CASSQDQGSGYTGELFF. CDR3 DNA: TGCGCCAGCAGCCAAGATCAAGGGTCAGGGTACACCGGGGAGCTGTTTTTT.

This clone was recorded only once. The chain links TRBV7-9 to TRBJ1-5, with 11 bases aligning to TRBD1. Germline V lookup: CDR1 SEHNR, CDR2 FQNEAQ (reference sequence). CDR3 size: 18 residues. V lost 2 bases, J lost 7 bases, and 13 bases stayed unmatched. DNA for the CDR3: TGTGCCAGCAGCTTATGGGGGACAGGGGGTATATTCGGACAGCCCCAGCATTTT. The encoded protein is CASSLWGTGGIFGQPQHF.

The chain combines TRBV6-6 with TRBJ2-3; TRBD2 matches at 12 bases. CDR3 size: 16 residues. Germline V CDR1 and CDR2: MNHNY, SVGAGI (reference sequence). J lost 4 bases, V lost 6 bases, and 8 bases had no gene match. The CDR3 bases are TGTGCCAGCAGGGGGGCTAGCGGGAGGGCCGCAGATACGCAGTATTTT. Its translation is CASRGASGRAADTQYF.

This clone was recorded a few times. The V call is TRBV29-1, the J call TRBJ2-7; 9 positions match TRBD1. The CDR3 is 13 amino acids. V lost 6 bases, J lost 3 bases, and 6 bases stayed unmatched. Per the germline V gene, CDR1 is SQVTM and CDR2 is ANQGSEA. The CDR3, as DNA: TGCAGCGTGCCGGGACAGGGCTTCTACGAGCAGTACTTC. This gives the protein CSVPGQGFYEQYF.

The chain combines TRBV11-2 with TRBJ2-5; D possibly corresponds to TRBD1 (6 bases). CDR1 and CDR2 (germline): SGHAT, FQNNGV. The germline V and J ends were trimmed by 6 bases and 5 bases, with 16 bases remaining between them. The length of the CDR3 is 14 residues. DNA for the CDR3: TGTGCCAGCAGTCAGGGGTCCGTAACGGAGACCCAGTACTTC. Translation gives CASSQGSVTETQYF.

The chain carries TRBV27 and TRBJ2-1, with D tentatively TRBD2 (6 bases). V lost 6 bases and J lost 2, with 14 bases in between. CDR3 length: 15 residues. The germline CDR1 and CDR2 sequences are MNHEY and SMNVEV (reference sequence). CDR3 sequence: CASSGKRATYNEQFF. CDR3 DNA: TGTGCCAGCAGCGGGAAGCGGGCCACCTACAATGAGCAGTTCTTC.

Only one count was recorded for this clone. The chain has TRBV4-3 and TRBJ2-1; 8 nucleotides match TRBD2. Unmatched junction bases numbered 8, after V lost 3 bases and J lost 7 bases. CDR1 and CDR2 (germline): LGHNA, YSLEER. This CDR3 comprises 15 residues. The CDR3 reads CASSHYSGEANEQFF. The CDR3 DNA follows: TGCGCCAGCAGCCATTATAGCGGGGAAGCGAATGAGCAGTTCTTC.

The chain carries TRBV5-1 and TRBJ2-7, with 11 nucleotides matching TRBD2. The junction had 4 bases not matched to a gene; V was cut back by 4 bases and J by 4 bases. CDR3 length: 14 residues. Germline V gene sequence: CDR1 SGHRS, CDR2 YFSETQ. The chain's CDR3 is CASSGRTSGYEQYF. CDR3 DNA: TGCGCCAGCAGCGGGCGGACTAGCGGGTACGAGCAGTACTTC.

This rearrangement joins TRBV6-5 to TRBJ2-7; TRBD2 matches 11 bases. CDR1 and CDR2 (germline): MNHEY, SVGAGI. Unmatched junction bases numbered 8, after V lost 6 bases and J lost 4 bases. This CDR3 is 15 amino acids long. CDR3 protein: CASRVLAGELYEQYF. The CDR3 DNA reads TGTGCCAGCAGAGTACTAGCGGGAGAGTTGTACGAGCAGTACTTC.

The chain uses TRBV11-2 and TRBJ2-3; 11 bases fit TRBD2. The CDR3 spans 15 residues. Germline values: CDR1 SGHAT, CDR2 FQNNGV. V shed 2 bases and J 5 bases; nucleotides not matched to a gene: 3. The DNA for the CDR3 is TGTGCCAGCAGCTTAACTAGCGGGAGTGGAGATACGCAGTATTTT. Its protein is CASSLTSGSGDTQYF.

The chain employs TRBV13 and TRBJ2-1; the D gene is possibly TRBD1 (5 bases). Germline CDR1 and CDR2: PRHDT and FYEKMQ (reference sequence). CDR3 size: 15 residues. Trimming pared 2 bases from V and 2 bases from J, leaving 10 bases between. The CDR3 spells CASSLRQGTYNEQFF. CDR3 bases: TGTGCCAGCAGCTTACGGCAGGGAACCTACAATGAGCAGTTCTTC.

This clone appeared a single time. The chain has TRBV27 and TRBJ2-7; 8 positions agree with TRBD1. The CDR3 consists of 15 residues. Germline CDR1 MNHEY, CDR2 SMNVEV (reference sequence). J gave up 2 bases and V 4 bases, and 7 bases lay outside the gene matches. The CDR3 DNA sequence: TGTGCCAGCAGTTGGACAGGGCAATATCCCTACGAGCAGTACTTC. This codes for CASSWTGQYPYEQYF.

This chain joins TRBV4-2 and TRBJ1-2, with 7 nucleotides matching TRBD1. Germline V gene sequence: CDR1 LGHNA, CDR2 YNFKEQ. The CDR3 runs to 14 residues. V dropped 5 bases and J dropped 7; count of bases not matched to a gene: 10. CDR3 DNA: TGTGCCAGCAGCACTCGGGACAGCTTGTCTGGCTACACCTTC. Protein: CASSTRDSLSGYTF.

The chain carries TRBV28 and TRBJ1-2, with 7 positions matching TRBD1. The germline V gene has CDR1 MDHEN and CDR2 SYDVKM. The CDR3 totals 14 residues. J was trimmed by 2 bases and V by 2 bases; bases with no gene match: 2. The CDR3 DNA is TGTGCCAGCAGTTTACAACAGGGGAACTATGGCTACACCTTC. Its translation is CASSLQQGNYGYTF.

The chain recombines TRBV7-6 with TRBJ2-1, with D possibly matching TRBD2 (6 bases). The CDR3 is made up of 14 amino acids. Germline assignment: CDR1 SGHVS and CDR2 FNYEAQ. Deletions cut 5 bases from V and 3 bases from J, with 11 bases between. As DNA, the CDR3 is TGTGCCAGCAGCCCTGGGGGGTTCTACAATGAGCAGTTCTTC. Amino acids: CASSPGGFYNEQFF.

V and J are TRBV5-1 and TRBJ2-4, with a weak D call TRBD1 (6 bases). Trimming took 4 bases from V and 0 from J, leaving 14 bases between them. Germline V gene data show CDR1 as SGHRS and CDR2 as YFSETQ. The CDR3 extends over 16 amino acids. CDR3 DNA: TGCGCCAGCAGCCTGGCAGGGGCGGGAGCCAAAAACATTCAGTACTTC. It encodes CASSLAGAGAKNIQYF.

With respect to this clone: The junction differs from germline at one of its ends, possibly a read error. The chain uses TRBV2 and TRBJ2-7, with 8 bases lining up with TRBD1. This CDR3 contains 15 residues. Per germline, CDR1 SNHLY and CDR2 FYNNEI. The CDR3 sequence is CASSPLGQGANERYF. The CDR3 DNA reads TGTGCCAGCAGTCCCCTTGGGCAGGGGGCCAACGAGCGGTACTTC.